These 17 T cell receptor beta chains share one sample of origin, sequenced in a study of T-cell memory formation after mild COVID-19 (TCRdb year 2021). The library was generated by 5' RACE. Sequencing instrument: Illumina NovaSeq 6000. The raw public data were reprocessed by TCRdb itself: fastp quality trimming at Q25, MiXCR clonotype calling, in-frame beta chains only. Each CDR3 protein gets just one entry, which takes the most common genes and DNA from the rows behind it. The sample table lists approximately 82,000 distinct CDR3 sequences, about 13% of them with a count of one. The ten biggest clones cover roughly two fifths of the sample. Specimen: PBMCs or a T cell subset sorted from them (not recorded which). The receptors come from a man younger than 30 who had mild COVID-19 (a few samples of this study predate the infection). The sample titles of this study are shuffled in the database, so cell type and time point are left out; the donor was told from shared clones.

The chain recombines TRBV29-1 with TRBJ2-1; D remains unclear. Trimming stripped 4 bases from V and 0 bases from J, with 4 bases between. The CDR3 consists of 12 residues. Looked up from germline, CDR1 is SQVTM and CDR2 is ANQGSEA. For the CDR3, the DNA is TGCAGCGTTGTTCGCTCCTACAATGAGCAGTTCTTC. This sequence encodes CSVVRSYNEQFF.

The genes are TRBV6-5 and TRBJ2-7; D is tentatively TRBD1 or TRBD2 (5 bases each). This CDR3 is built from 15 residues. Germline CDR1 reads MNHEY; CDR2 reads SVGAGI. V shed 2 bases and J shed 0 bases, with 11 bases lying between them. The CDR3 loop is CASSYEWGSSYEQYF. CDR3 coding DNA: TGTGCCAGCAGTTACGAATGGGGGTCCTCCTACGAGCAGTACTTC.

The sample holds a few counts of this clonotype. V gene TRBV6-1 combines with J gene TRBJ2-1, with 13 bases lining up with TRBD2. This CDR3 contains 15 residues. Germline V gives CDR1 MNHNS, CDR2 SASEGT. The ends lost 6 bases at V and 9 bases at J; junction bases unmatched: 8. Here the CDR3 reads CASSDTSGGAGEQFF. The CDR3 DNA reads TGTGCCAGCAGCGATACTAGCGGGGGGGCCGGTGAGCAGTTCTTC.

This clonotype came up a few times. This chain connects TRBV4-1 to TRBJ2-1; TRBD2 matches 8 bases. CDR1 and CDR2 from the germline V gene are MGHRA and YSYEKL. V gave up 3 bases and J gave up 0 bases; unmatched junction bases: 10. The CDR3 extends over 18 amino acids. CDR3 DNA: TGCGCCAGCAGCCATGGCTTCCGAGGACTAGCCTCCTACAATGAGCAGTTCTTC. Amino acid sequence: CASSHGFRGLASYNEQFF.

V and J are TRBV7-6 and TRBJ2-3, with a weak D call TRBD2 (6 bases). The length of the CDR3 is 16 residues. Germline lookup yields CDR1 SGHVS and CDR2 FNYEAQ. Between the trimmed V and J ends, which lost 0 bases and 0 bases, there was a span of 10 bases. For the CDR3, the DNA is TGTGCCAGCAGCTTAGCGGGGGGATCTAGCACAGATACGCAGTATTTT. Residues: CASSLAGGSSTDTQYF.

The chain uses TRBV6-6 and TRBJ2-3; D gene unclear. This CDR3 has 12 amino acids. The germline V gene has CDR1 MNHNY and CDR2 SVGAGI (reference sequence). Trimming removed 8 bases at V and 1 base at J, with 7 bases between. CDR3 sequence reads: CASDEGTDTQYF. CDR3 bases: TGTGCCAGCGACGAAGGCACAGATACGCAGTATTTT.

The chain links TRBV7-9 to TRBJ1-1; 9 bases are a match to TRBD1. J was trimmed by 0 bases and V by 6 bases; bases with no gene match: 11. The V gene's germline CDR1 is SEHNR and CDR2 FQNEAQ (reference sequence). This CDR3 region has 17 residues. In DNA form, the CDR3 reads TGTGCCAGCAGTAGGACGAGGACAGGGGAGATGAACACTGAAGCTTTCTTT. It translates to CASSRTRTGEMNTEAFF.

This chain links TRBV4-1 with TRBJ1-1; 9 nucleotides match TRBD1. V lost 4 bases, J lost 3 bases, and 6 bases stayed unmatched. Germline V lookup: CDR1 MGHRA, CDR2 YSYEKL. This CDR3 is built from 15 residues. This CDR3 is CASSLRDRDHTEAFF. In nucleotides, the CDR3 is TGCGCCAGCAGCCTTCGGGACAGGGATCACACTGAAGCTTTCTTT.

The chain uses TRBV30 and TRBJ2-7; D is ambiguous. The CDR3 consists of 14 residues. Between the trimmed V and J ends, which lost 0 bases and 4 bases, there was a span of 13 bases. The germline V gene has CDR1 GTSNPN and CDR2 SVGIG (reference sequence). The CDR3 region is CAWSVEGNRYEQYF. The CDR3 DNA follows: TGTGCCTGGAGTGTTGAAGGGAATCGGTACGAGCAGTACTTC.

In DNA, the CDR3 is TGTGCCAGCCCGGATCAGGGGGTCAACACCATATATTTT. Amino acid sequence: CASPDQGVNTIYF. The chain carries TRBV7-9 and TRBJ1-3; the match to TRBD1 covers 7 bases. This CDR3 spans 13 amino acids. CDR1 is SEHNR, CDR2 FQNEAQ, per germline (reference sequence). V shed 8 bases, J shed 7 bases, and the junction held 8 bases outside the gene matches.

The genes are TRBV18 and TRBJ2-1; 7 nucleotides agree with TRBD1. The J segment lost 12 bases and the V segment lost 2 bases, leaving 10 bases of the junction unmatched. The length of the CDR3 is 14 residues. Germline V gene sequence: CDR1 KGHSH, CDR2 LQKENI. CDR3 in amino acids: CASSPGTAAGGQFF. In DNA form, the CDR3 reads TGTGCCAGCTCACCAGGGACAGCGGCCGGTGGGCAGTTCTTC.

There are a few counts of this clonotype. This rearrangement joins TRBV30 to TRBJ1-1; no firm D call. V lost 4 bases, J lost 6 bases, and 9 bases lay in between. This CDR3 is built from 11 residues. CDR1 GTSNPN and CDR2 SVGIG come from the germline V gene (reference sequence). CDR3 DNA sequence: TGTGCCTGGATGGGTGGGCCTGAAGCTTTCTTT. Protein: CAWMGGPEAFF. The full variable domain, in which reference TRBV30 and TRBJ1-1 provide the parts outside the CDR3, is SQTIHQWPATLVQPVGSPLSLECTVEGTSNPNLYWYRQAAGRGLQLLFYSVGIGQISSEVPQNLSASRPQDRQFILSSKKLLLSDSGFYLCAWMGGPEAFFGQGTRLTVV.

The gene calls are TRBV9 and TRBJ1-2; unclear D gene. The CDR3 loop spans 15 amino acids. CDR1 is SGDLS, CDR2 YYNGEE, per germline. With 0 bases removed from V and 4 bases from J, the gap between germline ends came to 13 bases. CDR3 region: CASSVATEGTYGYTF. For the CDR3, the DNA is TGTGCCAGCAGCGTAGCTACGGAGGGTACCTATGGCTACACCTTC. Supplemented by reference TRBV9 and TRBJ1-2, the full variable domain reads DSGVTQTPKHLITATGQRVTLRCSPRSGDLSVYWYQQSLDQGLQFLIQYYNGEERAKGNILERFSAQQFPDLHSELNLSSLELGDSALYFCASSVATEGTYGYTFGSGTRLTVV.

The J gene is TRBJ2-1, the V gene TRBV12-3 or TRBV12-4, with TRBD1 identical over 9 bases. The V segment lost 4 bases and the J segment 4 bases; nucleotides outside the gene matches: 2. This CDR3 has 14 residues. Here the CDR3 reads CASSSTGGYNEQFF. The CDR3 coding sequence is TGTGCCAGCAGTTCGACAGGGGGTTACAATGAGCAGTTCTTC.

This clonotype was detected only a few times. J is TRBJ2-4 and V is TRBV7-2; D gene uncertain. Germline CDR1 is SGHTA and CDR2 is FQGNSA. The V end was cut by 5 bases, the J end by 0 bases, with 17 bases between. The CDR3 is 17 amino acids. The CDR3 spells CASSLSFPILAKNIQYF. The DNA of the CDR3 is TGTGCCAGCAGCCTTTCCTTTCCAATACTAGCCAAAAACATTCAGTACTTC.

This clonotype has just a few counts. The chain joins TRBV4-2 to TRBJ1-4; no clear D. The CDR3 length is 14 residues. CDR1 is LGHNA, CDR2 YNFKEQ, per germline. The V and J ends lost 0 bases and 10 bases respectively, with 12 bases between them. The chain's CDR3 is CASSQDLQDGKLFF. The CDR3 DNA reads TGTGCCAGCAGCCAAGATCTTCAGGACGGAAAACTGTTTTTT.

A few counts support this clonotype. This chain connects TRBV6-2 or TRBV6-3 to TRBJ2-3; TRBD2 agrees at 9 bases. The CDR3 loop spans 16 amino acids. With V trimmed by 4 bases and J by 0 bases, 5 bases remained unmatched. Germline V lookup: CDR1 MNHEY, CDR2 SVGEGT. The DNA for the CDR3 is TGTGCCAGCAGTTCCTACACTAGCGGGAGCACAGATACGCAGTATTTT. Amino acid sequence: CASSSYTSGSTDTQYF.